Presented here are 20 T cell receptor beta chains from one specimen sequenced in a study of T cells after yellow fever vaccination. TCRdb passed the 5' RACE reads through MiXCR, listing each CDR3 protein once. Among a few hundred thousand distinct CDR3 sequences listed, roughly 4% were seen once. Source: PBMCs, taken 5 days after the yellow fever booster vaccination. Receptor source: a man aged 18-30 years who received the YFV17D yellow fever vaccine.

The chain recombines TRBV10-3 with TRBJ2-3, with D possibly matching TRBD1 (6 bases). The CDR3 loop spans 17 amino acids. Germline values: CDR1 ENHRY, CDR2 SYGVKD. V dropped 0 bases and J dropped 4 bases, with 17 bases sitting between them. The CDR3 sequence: CAISESGAVRGADTQYF. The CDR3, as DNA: TGTGCCATCAGTGAGTCGGGGGCAGTTAGAGGCGCAGATACGCAGTATTTT.

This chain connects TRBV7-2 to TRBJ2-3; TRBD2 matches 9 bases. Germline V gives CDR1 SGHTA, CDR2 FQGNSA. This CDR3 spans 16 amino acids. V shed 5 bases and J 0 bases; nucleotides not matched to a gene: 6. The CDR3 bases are TGTGCCAGCAGCACAAGACTAGCGGCTAGCACAGATACGCAGTATTTT. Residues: CASSTRLAASTDTQYF.

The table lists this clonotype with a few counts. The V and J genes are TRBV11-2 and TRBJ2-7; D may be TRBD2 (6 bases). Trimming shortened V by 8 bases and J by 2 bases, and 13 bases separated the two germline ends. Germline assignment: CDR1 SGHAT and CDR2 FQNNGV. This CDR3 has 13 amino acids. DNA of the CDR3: TGTGCCAGCGGCGGGGCCGGAGCCTACGAGCAGTACTTC. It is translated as CASGGAGAYEQYF.

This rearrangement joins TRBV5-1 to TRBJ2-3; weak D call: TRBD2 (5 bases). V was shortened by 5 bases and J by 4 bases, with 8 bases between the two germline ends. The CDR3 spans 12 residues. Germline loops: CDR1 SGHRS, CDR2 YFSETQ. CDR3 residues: CASRRGSDTQYF. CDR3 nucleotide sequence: TGCGCCAGCAGACGAGGGTCAGATACGCAGTATTTT.

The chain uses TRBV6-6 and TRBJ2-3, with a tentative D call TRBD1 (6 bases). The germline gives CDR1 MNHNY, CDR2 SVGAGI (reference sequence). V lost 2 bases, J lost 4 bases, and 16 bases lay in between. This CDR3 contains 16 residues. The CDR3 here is CASSYPGAVGSDTQYF. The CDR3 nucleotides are TGTGCCAGCAGTTACCCAGGGGCCGTGGGATCAGATACGCAGTATTTT.

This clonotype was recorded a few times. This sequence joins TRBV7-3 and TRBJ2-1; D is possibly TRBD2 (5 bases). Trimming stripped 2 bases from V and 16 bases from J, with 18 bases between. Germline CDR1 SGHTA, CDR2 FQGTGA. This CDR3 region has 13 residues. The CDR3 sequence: CASSLRLADLQFF. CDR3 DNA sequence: TGTGCCAGCAGCTTACGGCTAGCAGATCTTCAATTCTTC.

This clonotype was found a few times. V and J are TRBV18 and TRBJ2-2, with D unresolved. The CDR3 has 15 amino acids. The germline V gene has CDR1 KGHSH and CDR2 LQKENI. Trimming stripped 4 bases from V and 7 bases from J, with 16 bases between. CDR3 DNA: TGTGCCAGCTCACGTCTACAGCGATCTGGCGGGGAGCTGTTTTTT. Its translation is CASSRLQRSGGELFF. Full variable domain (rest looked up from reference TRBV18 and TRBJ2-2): NAGVMQNPRHLVRRRGQEARLRCSPMKGHSHVYWYRQLPEEGLKFMVYLQKENIIDESGMPKERFSAEFPKEGPSILRIQQVVRGDSAAYFCASSRLQRSGGELFFGEGSRLTVL.

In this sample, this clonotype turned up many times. The CDR3 region has the DNA TGTGCCAGCAGCCTAGGAGGTAGTGGCATTCAGTACTTC. It yields the protein CASSLGGSGIQYF. The chain couples TRBV7-9 to TRBJ2-4; perhaps TRBD2 as D (5 bases). CDR3 length: 13 amino acids. Per the germline V gene, CDR1 is SEHNR and CDR2 is FQNEAQ (reference sequence). V lost 5 bases and J 9 bases, leaving 14 bases between the germline ends.

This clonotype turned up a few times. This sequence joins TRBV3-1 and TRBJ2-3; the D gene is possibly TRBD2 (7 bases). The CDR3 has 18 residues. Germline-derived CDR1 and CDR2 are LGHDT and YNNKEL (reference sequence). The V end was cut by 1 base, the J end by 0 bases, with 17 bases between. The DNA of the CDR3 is TGTGCCAGCAGCCAAGCCGGGCGGGGGCCGTCTAGCACAGATACGCAGTATTTT. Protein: CASSQAGRGPSSTDTQYF.

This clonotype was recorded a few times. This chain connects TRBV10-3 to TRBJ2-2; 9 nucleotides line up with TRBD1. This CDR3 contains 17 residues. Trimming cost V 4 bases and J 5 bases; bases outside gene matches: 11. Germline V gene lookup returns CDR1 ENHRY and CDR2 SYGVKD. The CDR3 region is CAISGFDRGNKTGELFF. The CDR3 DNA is TGTGCCATCAGTGGATTTGACAGGGGGAACAAGACCGGGGAGCTGTTTTTT.

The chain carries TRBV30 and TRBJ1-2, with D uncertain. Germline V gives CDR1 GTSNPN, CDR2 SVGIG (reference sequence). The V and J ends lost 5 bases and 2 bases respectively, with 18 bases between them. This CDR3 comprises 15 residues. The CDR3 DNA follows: TGTGCCTGGGTACAGAAGGGAGGAAAAAACTATGGCTACACCTTC. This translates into CAWVQKGGKNYGYTF.

The CDR3 protein is CASSLWGNRELFF. For the CDR3, the DNA is TGTGCCAGCAGCTTGTGGGGGAACCGGGAGCTGTTTTTT. The rearrangement uses TRBV13 and TRBJ2-2; either TRBD1 or TRBD2 may fit D (5 bases each). The CDR3 length is 13 residues. Germline V gives CDR1 PRHDT, CDR2 FYEKMQ (reference sequence). The ends were cut back, 3 bases at V and 9 bases at J, with 11 bases in the middle. Full variable domain (remainder filled in from reference TRBV13 and TRBJ2-2): AAGVIQSPRHLIKEKRETATLKCYPIPRHDTVYWYQQGPGQDPQFLISFYEKMQSDKGSIPDRFSAQQFSDYHSELNMSSLELGDSALYFCASSLWGNRELFFGEGSRLTVL.

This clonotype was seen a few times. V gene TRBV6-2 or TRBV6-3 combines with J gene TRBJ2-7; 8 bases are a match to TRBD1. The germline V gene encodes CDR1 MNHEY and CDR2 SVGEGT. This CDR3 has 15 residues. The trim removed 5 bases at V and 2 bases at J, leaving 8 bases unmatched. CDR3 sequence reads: CASSLGQGRTYEQYF. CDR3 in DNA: TGTGCCAGCAGTCTAGGACAGGGAAGGACCTACGAGCAGTACTTC.

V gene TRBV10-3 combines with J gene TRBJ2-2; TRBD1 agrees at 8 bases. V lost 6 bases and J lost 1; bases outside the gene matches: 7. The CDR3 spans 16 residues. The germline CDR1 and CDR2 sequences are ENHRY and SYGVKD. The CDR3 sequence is CAIRPTGTGNTGELFF. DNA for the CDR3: TGTGCCATCAGGCCCACTGGGACAGGGAACACCGGGGAGCTGTTTTTT.

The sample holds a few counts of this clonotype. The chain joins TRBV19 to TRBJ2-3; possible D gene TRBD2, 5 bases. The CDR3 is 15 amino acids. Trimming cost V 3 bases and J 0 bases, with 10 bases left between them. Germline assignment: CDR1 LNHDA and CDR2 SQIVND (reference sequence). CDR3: CASSIRGASTDTQYF. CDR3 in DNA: TGTGCCAGTAGTATTCGGGGTGCTAGCACAGATACGCAGTATTTT.

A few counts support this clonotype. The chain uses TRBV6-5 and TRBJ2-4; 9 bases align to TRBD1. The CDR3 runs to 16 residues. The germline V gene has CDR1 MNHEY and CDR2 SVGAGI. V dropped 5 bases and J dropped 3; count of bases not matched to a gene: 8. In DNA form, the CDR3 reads TGTGCCAGCAGTATACAGGGGGCGCGGGGCAAAAACATTCAGTACTTC. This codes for CASSIQGARGKNIQYF.

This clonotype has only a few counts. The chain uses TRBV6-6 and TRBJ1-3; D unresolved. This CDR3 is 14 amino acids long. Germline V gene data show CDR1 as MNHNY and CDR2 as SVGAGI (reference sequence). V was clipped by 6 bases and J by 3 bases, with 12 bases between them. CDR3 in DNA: TGTGCCAGCAGGGACGCGGGTTTTGGAAACACCATATATTTT. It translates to CASRDAGFGNTIYF.

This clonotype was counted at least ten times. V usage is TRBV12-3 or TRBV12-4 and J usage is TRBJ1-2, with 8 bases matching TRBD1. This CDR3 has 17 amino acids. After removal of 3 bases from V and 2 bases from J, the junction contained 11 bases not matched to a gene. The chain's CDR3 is CASSFLLYRGKNYGYTF. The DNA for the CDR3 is TGTGCCAGCAGTTTCCTTCTCTACAGGGGGAAGAACTATGGCTACACCTTC.

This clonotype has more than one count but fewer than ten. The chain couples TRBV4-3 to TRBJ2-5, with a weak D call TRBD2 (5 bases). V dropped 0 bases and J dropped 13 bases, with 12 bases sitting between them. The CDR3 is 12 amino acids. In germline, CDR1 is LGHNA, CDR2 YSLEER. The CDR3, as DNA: TGCGCCAGCAGCCAAGATAGGGAGCGAACGTACTTC. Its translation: CASSQDRERTYF.

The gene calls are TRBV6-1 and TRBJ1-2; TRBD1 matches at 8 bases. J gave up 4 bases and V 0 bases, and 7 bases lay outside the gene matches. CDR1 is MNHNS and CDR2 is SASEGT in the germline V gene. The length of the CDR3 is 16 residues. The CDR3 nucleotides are TGTGCCAGCAGTGAAGCGGCAGGGGGCGCGGGCTATGGCTACACCTTC. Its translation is CASSEAAGGAGYGYTF.